This T cell receptor beta chain was observed in a study of response to subunit inactivated influenza vaccine. Study-level findings and limits: T cells newly recruited by each seasonal influenza vaccination are few, the authors suggested.

This clonotype turned up a few times. The antigen remains undetermined. MiXCR, applied by TCRdb to the RT-PCR reads, yields one record per CDR3 protein. Of over 800,000 distinct CDR3 sequences listed, over 20% are singletons. The CDR3 has 19 residues. Trimming pared 4 bases from V and 2 bases from J, leaving 27 bases between. From germline, CDR1 is SGHAT and CDR2 FQDESV (reference sequence). The chain links TRBV11-1 to TRBJ2-7; perhaps TRBD1 as D (6 bases). The origin of this receptor is a man between 50 and 59 years old who received an inactivated influenza vaccine. The sequenced sample was PBMCs from blood, obtained 5 days after vaccination. The CDR3 protein is CASSSAKLKDRPRAYEQYF. CDR3 coding DNA: TGTGCCAGCAGCTCTGCCAAACTCAAAGACAGGCCGAGGGCCTACGAGCAGTACTTC.